One TCR beta chain is described in this entry. The sample comes from a study of T cell responses to AZD1222 COVID-19 vaccine. Germline V gives CDR1 SGHTA, CDR2 FQGNSA. The CDR3 sequence is 15 residues long. V shed 5 bases and J shed 11 bases, with 24 bases lying between them. Assay used: immunoSEQ multiplex PCR; TCRdb lists only in-frame clones, some missing. The profile shows roughly 200,000 clones, 85% to 95% of them singletons. The sample consisted of peripheral blood, taken on day 0 of MenACWY control vaccination. V usage is TRBV7-2 and J usage is TRBJ2-5, with a possible D match to TRBD2 (7 bases). This TCR was sampled from an adult in good health. CDR3 sequence reads: CASSPSGTSNLKQYF. The CDR3 nucleotides are TGTGCCAGCAGCCCAAGCGGGACATCAAATTTAAAACAGTACTTC.